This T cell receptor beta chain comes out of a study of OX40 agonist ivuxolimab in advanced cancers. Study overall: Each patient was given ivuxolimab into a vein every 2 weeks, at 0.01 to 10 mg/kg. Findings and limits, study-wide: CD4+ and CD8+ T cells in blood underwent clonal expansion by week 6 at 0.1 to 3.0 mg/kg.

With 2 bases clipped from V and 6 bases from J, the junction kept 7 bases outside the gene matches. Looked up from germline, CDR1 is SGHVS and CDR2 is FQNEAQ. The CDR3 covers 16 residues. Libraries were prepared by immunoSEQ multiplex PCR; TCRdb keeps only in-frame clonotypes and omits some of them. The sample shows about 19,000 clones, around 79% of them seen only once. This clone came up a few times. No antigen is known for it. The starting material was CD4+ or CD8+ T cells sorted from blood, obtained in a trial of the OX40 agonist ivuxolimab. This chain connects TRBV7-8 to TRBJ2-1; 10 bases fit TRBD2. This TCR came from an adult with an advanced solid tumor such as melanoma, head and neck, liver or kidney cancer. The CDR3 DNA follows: TGTGCCAGCAGCTTACCGACTAGCGGGTGGGTCAATGAGCAGTTCTTC. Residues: CASSLPTSGWVNEQFF.